The 30 T cell receptor beta chains listed next were all sequenced from one sample in a study of molecular identifiers for immune sequencing clone quantification listed by TCRdb under 2018. Library creation used PCR. The data were produced on an Illumina HiSeq 4000. TCRdb reanalyzed the raw reads on its own, using fastp at Q25 for trimming and MiXCR for clone calling, and kept in-frame beta chains. Rows merge per CDR3 protein into single entries with the most common DNA and genes. The sample contains under 600,000 distinct CDR3 sequences, over 20% of them found a single time. The ten top clones hold 0.65% to 0.95% of the sample. Sequenced: naive CD8+ T cells from blood, with Jurkat cell RNA spiked in. This specimen's cell subset or site label, per the study, means: FACS-sorted CD8+CD4-CCR7+CD45RA+ naive T cells. The source is a human donor in good health. Some libraries in this study had Jurkat cell RNA spiked in.

As for this clonotype: This may be a read error: a much more frequent sequence differs by one nucleotide. The final CDR3 position lacks the conserved phenylalanine or tryptophan, pointing to a likely read error. The rearrangement links TRBV12-3 or TRBV12-4 to TRBJ1-1, with D maybe TRBD1 (6 bases). V gave up 5 bases and J gave up 3 bases, with 16 bases separating them. The CDR3 loop spans 15 amino acids. The CDR3 spells CASSGDMGMDTEAFL. The CDR3 DNA sequence: TGTGCCAGCAGTGGGGACATGGGGATGGACACTGAAGCTTTCCTT.

V gene TRBV5-1 combines with J gene TRBJ2-7; D could derive from TRBD1 or TRBD2 (6 bases each). The ends were cut back, 5 bases at V and 7 bases at J, with 19 bases in the middle. This CDR3 is built from 14 residues. Germline loops: CDR1 SGHRS, CDR2 YFSETQ. The CDR3 sequence: CASRQSWGAEEQYF. The CDR3 nucleotides are TGCGCCAGCAGACAAAGTTGGGGGGCGGAGGAGCAGTACTTC.

This clonotype came up many times. This sequence joins TRBV6-5 and TRBJ1-5, with 9 bases identical to TRBD1. The CDR3 is 15 residues long. V lost 6 bases and J lost 2; bases outside the gene matches: 5. CDR1 and CDR2 (germline): MNHEY, SVGAGI. The CDR3 sequence: CASSRTGVRNQPQHF. As DNA, the CDR3 is TGTGCCAGCAGCCGGACAGGGGTTCGCAATCAGCCCCAGCATTTT.

This chain joins TRBV7-9 and TRBJ1-4; unclear D gene. V lost 4 bases, J lost 0 bases, and 12 bases lay in between. The CDR3 has 16 residues. Germline V gives CDR1 SEHNR, CDR2 FQNEAQ (reference sequence). The CDR3 DNA sequence: TGTGCCAGCAGCTCCCCAGAGATAACAACTAATGAAAAACTGTTTTTT. Translated: CASSSPEITTNEKLFF.

This clonotype was counted at least ten times. The chain uses TRBV5-4 and TRBJ1-4, with D possibly matching TRBD1 (5 bases). The germline V gene has CDR1 SGHNT and CDR2 YYREEE (reference sequence). Trimming left V 1 base short and J 8 bases short, with 15 bases between. The CDR3 consists of 15 residues. The CDR3 loop reads CASSLKGQGWEKLFF. DNA for the CDR3: TGTGCCAGCAGCTTGAAAGGTCAGGGCTGGGAAAAACTGTTTTTT.

V is TRBV11-2 and J is TRBJ2-3, with D uncertain. The CDR3 consists of 14 residues. Germline V gene data show CDR1 as SGHAT and CDR2 as FQNNGV. The ends were cut back, 4 bases at V and 2 bases at J, with 10 bases in the middle. This chain's CDR3 is CASSSAEFTDTQYF. CDR3 nucleotides: TGTGCCAGCAGCTCGGCAGAGTTCACAGATACGCAGTATTTT.

DNA for the CDR3: TGTGCCATCAGTGAACCTAGTACCGGGGAGCTGTTTTTT. It yields the protein CAISEPSTGELFF. V is TRBV10-3 and J is TRBJ2-2; D not certain. Germline values: CDR1 ENHRY, CDR2 SYGVKD. CDR3 length: 13 residues. V was pared by 3 bases and J by 5 bases, with 7 bases between.

At least ten counts were recorded for this clonotype. DNA for the CDR3: TGTGCCAGCAGCGGGACAGGGGGTACTCAGCCCCAGCATTTT. This encodes CASSGTGGTQPQHF. The J gene is TRBJ1-5, the V gene TRBV12-3 or TRBV12-4; 11 bases match TRBD1. The length of the CDR3 is 14 residues. J was trimmed by 6 bases and V by 6 bases; bases with no gene match: 4.

The chain uses TRBV6-1 and TRBJ2-3, with D hard to call. Germline CDR1 and CDR2: MNHNS and SASEGT. Deletions cut 2 bases from V and 6 bases from J, with 6 bases between. The CDR3 is 12 amino acids. The CDR3 loop reads CASSERSDTQYF. CDR3 coding DNA: TGTGCCAGCAGTGAACGGAGTGATACGCAGTATTTT.

Concerning this clonotype itself: The CDR3 end shows no conserved phenylalanine or tryptophan, and so a read error is likely. The gene calls are TRBV7-9 and TRBJ1-1; D is uncertain. Germline V lookup: CDR1 SEHNR, CDR2 FQNEAQ (reference sequence). The CDR3 contains 15 residues. V was pared by 5 bases and J by 4 bases, with 17 bases between. The DNA for the CDR3 is TGTGCCAGCAGCCCCGCCGCGCCCCGTGTCACTGAAGCTTTCTCT. Translated: CASSPAAPRVTEAFS.

This clonotype was picked up one time. A much larger clonotype is one base distant, so this may be a read error. The chain joins TRBV4-2 to TRBJ2-7; no definite D call. CDR1 and CDR2 (germline): LGHNA, YNFKEQ. The CDR3 is 15 residues long. CDR3 loop: CASSQDPVGSYEQHF. In nucleotides, the CDR3 is TGTGCCAGCAGCCAAGATCCAGTAGGATCCTACGAGCAGCACTTC.

This clonotype was found many times. The chain recombines TRBV4-1 with TRBJ1-4, with D maybe TRBD1 (5 bases). In germline, CDR1 is MGHRA, CDR2 YSYEKL. The V gene lost 0 bases and the J gene lost 6 bases, with 11 bases spanning the gap. The CDR3 has 15 amino acids. CDR3 bases: TGCGCCAGCAGCCAAGATGAGGGGCTGTATGAAAAACTGTTTTTT. Encoded protein: CASSQDEGLYEKLFF.

A word on this clonotype: A much larger clone differs from this one at a single base, so this may be a read error. This sequence joins TRBV7-2 and TRBJ2-3, with D unclear. Trimming removed 2 bases from V and 4 bases from J, with 7 bases in between. CDR1 is SGHTA and CDR2 is FQGNSA in the germline V gene. This CDR3 is 13 amino acids long. CDR3 sequence reads: CASSLMVSDTQYF. In DNA, the CDR3 is TGTGCCAGCAGCTTAATGGTTTCAGATACGCAGTATTTT.

Concerning this clonotype: A much larger clone differs by one base, so this may be a read error. The rearrangement links TRBV7-6 to TRBJ2-7; tentatively, D is TRBD1 (6 bases). Germline values: CDR1 SGHVS, CDR2 FNYEAQ. This CDR3 is built from 15 residues. The CDR3 bases are TGTGCCGGCAGCTTAGGGACACATGCAACCTACGAGCAGTACTTC. Protein product: CAGSLGTHATYEQYF.

To note about this clonotype: A much larger clone lies one base from this, so it may be a read error. The genes are TRBV27 and TRBJ2-3, with TRBD2 matching over 9 bases. CDR3 length: 15 residues. Germline V gene sequence: CDR1 MNHEY, CDR2 SMNVEV (reference sequence). This CDR3 reads CATQLAGSHTDMQYF. CDR3 in DNA: TGTGCCACCCAGCTAGCGGGATCACACACAGATATGCAGTATTTT.

This clonotype has at least ten counts. This sequence joins TRBV9 and TRBJ1-1; D unclear. Trimming stripped 0 bases from V and 2 bases from J, with 14 bases between. CDR1 and CDR2 (germline): SGDLS, YYNGEE. CDR3 length equals 16 residues. The CDR3 loop is CASSVVGSAGNTEAFF. DNA of the CDR3: TGTGCCAGCAGCGTAGTTGGTTCAGCCGGAAACACTGAAGCTTTCTTT.

The sample holds many counts of this clonotype. Written as DNA, the CDR3 is TGTGCCAGCAGTTTAGAGTTCGCCCGGGGCACCCTCTACGAGCAGTACTTC. It translates to CASSLEFARGTLYEQYF. The chain carries TRBV28 and TRBJ2-7; tentatively, D is TRBD1 or TRBD2 (5 bases each). This CDR3 is 17 amino acids long. Per the germline V gene, CDR1 is MDHEN and CDR2 is SYDVKM. V was trimmed by 2 bases and J by 3 bases, leaving 20 bases between them.

This clonotype was seen many times. This sequence joins TRBV30 and TRBJ2-7; 7 nucleotides line up with TRBD1. The CDR3 spans 11 residues. Per germline, CDR1 GTSNPN and CDR2 SVGIG (reference sequence). Trimming took 2 bases from V and 7 from J; bases not matched to a gene: 2. In nucleotides, the CDR3 is TGTGCCTGGAGTCAGGGGGTTGAGCAGTACTTC. This gives the protein CAWSQGVEQYF.

This chain links TRBV5-6 with TRBJ1-2; D call uncertain. Germline CDR1 and CDR2: SGHDT and YYEEEE. The CDR3 length is 14 residues. Trimming stripped 0 bases from V and 3 bases from J, with 9 bases between. In DNA form, the CDR3 reads TGTGCCAGCAGCTTGGGATGGCAGTACTATGGCTACACCTTC. Amino acids: CASSLGWQYYGYTF.

This clonotype occurred a few times. The chain is built from TRBV5-1 and TRBJ2-7; 9 nucleotides align to TRBD1. Germline V gene sequence: CDR1 SGHRS, CDR2 YFSETQ. The V gene end was trimmed by 4 bases and the J gene end by 3 bases; junction bases not matched to a gene: 8. The CDR3 is 15 residues long. CDR3 DNA sequence: TGCGCCAGCAGCCTAGGACAGGGGAGTTTCTACGAGCAGTACTTC. Encoded protein: CASSLGQGSFYEQYF.

About this clonotype: The junction and the germline gene differ at one end; a read error may be behind it. This chain links TRBV24-1 with TRBJ2-3, with D possibly TRBD2 on 6 matching bases. The CDR3 is 14 amino acids. Germline loops: CDR1 KGHDR, CDR2 SFDVKD. This CDR3 reads CATSGTTSTDTRYF. The CDR3 nucleotides are TGTGCCACCAGTGGGACAACTAGCACAGATACGCGGTATTTT.

This clonotype was seen only a few times. The chain has TRBV19 and TRBJ1-2; unclear D gene. Germline V CDR1 and CDR2: LNHDA, SQIVND (reference sequence). Trimming removed 3 bases at V and 4 bases at J, with 12 bases between. This CDR3 is 14 amino acids long. CDR3 protein: CASSIAVVAYGYTF. The CDR3 bases are TGTGCCAGTAGTATTGCGGTTGTTGCCTATGGCTACACCTTC.

This chain joins TRBV19 and TRBJ2-1, with TRBD2 matching 9 bases. Germline V gene data show CDR1 as LNHDA and CDR2 as SQIVND (reference sequence). The junction had 8 bases not matched to a gene; V was cut back by 5 bases and J by 0 bases. The length of the CDR3 is 17 residues. The CDR3 reads CASSPASGESSYNEQFF. The CDR3 DNA sequence: TGTGCCAGTAGTCCCGCTAGCGGGGAGAGCTCCTACAATGAGCAGTTCTTC.

This clonotype appeared a few times. The genes are TRBV12-3 or TRBV12-4 and TRBJ2-2; D unclear. The CDR3 is made up of 16 amino acids. The germline V and J ends were trimmed by 2 bases and 1 base, with 11 bases remaining between them. The CDR3 region is CASSLSVVRNTGELFF. The CDR3 nucleotides read TGTGCCAGCAGTTTATCGGTGGTACGGAACACCGGGGAGCTGTTTTTT.

This clonotype was recorded at least ten times. This chain uses TRBV3-1 with TRBJ2-3; D is perhaps TRBD1 (6 bases). This CDR3 is 13 amino acids long. The V gene lost 4 bases and the J gene lost 5 bases, with 10 bases spanning the gap. Germline V lookup: CDR1 LGHDT, CDR2 YNNKEL (reference sequence). The CDR3 bases are TGTGCCAGCAGCCCCCTCAGGGGAGATACGCAGTATTTT. Translated, it gives CASSPLRGDTQYF.

This sequence joins TRBV12-3 or TRBV12-4 and TRBJ1-5; TRBD1 matches at 7 bases. V shed 7 bases, J shed 9 bases, and the junction held 6 bases outside the gene matches. The CDR3 sequence is 12 residues long. The CDR3 sequence: CASTQGGRPQHF. The CDR3 nucleotides are TGTGCCAGCACCCAGGGGGGGCGGCCCCAGCATTTT.

This clonotype was seen ten or more times. The chain is built from TRBV4-2 and TRBJ2-1, with 12 bases identical to TRBD2. Germline V gene data show CDR1 as LGHNA and CDR2 as YNFKEQ. The CDR3 extends over 17 amino acids. After removal of 5 bases from V and 0 bases from J, the junction contained 5 bases not matched to a gene. The CDR3 DNA is TGTGCCAGCAGCTCTAGCGGGAGGGCCCTCTCCTACAATGAGCAGTTCTTC. Protein: CASSSSGRALSYNEQFF.

Many counts were recorded for this clonotype. The J gene is TRBJ1-1, the V gene TRBV7-3; perhaps TRBD1 as D (5 bases). In germline, CDR1 is SGHTA, CDR2 FQGTGA. The CDR3 length is 15 residues. Trimming removed 5 bases from V and 0 bases from J, with 13 bases in between. The CDR3 spells CASSRTGDLNTEAFF. The CDR3 bases are TGTGCCAGCAGCAGAACGGGGGATCTGAACACTGAAGCTTTCTTT.

Worth noting for this clonotype: A much bigger clone sits one base away, suggesting this may be a read error. The rearrangement joins TRBV28 to TRBJ2-7; 9 bases agree with TRBD2. Germline loops: CDR1 MDHEN, CDR2 SYDVKM. CDR3 length: 15 residues. This chain's CDR3 is CASSLERLAAYEHYF. In DNA form, the CDR3 reads TGTGCCAGCAGTTTAGAGAGACTAGCGGCCTACGAGCATTACTTC.

The V and J genes are TRBV10-3 and TRBJ1-5; 7 bases line up with TRBD1. This CDR3 is built from 14 residues. Germline lookup yields CDR1 ENHRY and CDR2 SYGVKD. Trimming cost V 8 bases and J 0 bases; bases outside gene matches: 4. CDR3 nucleotide sequence: TGTGCCATCGGGACAGATTATAGCAATCAGCCCCAGCATTTT. It codes for CAIGTDYSNQPQHF.